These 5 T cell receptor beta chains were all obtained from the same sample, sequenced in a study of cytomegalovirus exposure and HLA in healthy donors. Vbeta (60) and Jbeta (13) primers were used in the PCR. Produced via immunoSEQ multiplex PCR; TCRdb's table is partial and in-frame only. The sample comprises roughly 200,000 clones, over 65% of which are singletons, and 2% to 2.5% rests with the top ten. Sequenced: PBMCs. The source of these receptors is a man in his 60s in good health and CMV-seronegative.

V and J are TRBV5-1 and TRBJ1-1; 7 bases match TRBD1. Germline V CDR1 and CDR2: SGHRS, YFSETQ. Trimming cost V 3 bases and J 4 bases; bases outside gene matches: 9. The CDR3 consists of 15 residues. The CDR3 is CASSSRTGESTEAFF. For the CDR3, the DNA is TGCGCCAGCAGCTCAAGGACAGGCGAAAGCACTGAAGCTTTCTTT.

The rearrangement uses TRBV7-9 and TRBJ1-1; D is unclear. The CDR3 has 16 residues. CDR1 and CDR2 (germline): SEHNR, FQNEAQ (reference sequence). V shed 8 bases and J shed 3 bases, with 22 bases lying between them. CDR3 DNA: TGTGCCAGCCCCGTTCCCGCCTCTTCCCCGGACACTGAAGCTTTCTTT. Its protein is CASPVPASSPDTEAFF. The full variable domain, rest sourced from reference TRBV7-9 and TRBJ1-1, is DTGVSQNPRHKITKRGQNVTFRCDPISEHNRLYWYRQTLGQGPEFLTYFQNEAQLEKSRLLSDRFSAERPKGSFSTLEIQRTEQGDSAMYLCASPVPASSPDTEAFFGQGTRLTVV.

In nucleotides, the CDR3 is TGTGCCAGCAAACAGGGGGCGCTGGACACTGAAGCTTTCTTT. Translated: CASKQGALDTEAFF. The chain combines TRBV7-9 with TRBJ1-1; TRBD1 matches 9 bases. The junction had 6 bases not matched to a gene; V was cut back by 7 bases and J by 3 bases. Germline CDR1 is SEHNR and CDR2 is FQNEAQ (reference sequence). CDR3 length: 14 residues.

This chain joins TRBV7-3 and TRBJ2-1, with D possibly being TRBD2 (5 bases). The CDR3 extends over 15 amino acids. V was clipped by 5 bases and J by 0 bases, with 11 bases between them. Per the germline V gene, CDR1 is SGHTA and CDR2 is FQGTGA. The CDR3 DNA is TGTGCCAGCAGCGAAAGCGGACGCTCCTACAATGAGCAGTTCTTC. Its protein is CASSESGRSYNEQFF.

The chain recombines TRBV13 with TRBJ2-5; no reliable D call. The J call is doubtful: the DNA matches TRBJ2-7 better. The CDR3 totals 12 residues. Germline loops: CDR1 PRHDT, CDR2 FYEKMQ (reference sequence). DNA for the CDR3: TGTGCCAGCAGCTTACAAATGTACGAGCAGTACTTC. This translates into CASSLQMYEQYF.